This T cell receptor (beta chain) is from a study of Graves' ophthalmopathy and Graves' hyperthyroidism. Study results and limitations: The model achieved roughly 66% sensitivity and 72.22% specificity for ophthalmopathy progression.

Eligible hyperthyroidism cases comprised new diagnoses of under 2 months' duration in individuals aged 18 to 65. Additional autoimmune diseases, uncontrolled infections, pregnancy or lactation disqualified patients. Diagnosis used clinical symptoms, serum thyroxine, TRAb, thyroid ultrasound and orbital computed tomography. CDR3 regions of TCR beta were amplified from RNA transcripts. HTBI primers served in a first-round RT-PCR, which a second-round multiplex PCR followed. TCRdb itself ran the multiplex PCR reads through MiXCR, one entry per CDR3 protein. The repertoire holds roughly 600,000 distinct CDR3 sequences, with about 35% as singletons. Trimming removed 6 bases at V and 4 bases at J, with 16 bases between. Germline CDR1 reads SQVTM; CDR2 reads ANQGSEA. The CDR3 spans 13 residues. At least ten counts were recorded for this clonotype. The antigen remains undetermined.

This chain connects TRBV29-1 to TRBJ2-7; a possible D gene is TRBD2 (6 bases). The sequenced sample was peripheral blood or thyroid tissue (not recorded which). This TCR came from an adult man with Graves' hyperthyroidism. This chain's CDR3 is CSVRTTRGYEQYF. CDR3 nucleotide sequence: TGCAGCGTCCGGACGACTAGAGGTTACGAGCAGTACTTC.